The 12 T cell receptor beta chains in this list originate from one sample, sequenced in a study of control samples from healthy donors and cancer patients. The protocol was immunoSEQ multiplex PCR, while the TCRdb copy is restricted to in-frame clones and leaves out a portion. Here the sample spans some 25,000 clones, about 81% being singletons. The sequencing input was PBMCs. These receptors all stem from a man in his sixties with colorectal cancer.

The rearrangement joins TRBV6-6 to TRBJ2-7; D uncertain. Trimming cost V 2 bases and J 9 bases, with 11 bases left between them. Germline CDR1 is MNHNY and CDR2 is SVGAGI (reference sequence). This CDR3 region has 12 residues. The CDR3 bases are TGTGCCAGCAGTTACAATTACGAGTTGCAGTACGTC. It encodes CASSYNYELQYV.

This chain uses TRBV11-3 with TRBJ2-7, with 10 nucleotides matching TRBD1. The junction had 6 bases not matched to a gene; V was cut back by 5 bases and J by 2 bases. Germline values: CDR1 SGHNT, CDR2 YENEEA. This CDR3 has 15 residues. CDR3 in DNA: TGTGCCAGCAGCCCGGGACAGGGGCTTCCCTACGAGCAGTACTTC. Translated, it gives CASSPGQGLPYEQYF.

This chain connects TRBV5-1 to TRBJ1-2, with D possibly being TRBD1 (5 bases). Trimming cost V 0 bases and J 5 bases, with 17 bases left between them. Germline CDR1 reads SGHRS; CDR2 reads YFSETQ. The CDR3 length is 16 residues. The CDR3 spells CASSLASQGMGYGYTF. In DNA form, the CDR3 reads TGCGCCAGCAGCTTGGCTAGCCAGGGAATGGGTTATGGCTACACCTTC.

V is TRBV19 and J is TRBJ1-2; TRBD1 agrees at 10 bases. V lost 5 bases to trimming and J lost 0 bases; unmatched junction nucleotides: 3. CDR1 is LNHDA and CDR2 is SQIVND in the germline V gene (reference sequence). The CDR3 extends over 15 amino acids. The CDR3 sequence is CASSLGTGANYGYTF. The CDR3 DNA reads TGTGCCAGTAGTCTCGGGACAGGGGCTAACTATGGCTACACCTTC.

This chain connects TRBV27 to TRBJ1-4; D ambiguous. The length of the CDR3 is 13 residues. CDR1 MNHEY and CDR2 SMNVEV come from the germline V gene (reference sequence). The CDR3 coding sequence is TGTGCTACCCAGGAGGGTGGTGGAGAAAAACTGTTTTTT. Translation: CATQEGGGEKLFF.

The chain is built from TRBV4-3 and TRBJ2-3; D uncertain. The germline gives CDR1 LGHNA, CDR2 YSLEER. The CDR3 totals 15 residues. V was trimmed by 1 base and J by 3 bases, leaving 11 bases between them. CDR3 bases: TGCGCCAGCAGCCAAGGTAGTCGTTTTACAGATACGCAGTATTTT. It yields the protein CASSQGSRFTDTQYF.

This clone came up once. The rearrangement links TRBV27 to TRBJ1-1; TRBD1 might be the D (6 bases). V was clipped by 4 bases and J by 1 base, with 25 bases between them. This CDR3 has 19 amino acids. CDR1 MNHEY and CDR2 SMNVEV come from the germline V gene (reference sequence). The CDR3 nucleotides read TGTGCCAGCAGTTCCATCACGCGCAGGGGTCTCCCAGAGAACACTGAAGCTTTCTTT. Its translation is CASSSITRRGLPENTEAFF.

The chain employs TRBV6-1 and TRBJ1-5, with D possibly matching TRBD1 (5 bases). The CDR3 consists of 14 residues. The V gene's germline CDR1 is MNHNS and CDR2 SASEGT. Deletions cut 2 bases from V and 7 bases from J, with 12 bases between. The CDR3 is CASSEHSGNQPQHF. CDR3 bases: TGTGCCAGCAGTGAACACTCAGGGAACCAGCCCCAGCATTTT.

This chain uses TRBV3-1 (or the pseudogene TRBV3-2) with TRBJ2-7, with a possible D match to TRBD1 (6 bases). V dropped 0 bases and J dropped 6 bases, with 18 bases sitting between them. The CDR3 has 16 amino acids. Per the germline V gene, CDR1 is LGHDT and CDR2 is YNNKEL (reference sequence). The chain's CDR3 is CASSQERTASLSEQYF. The CDR3, as DNA: TGTGCCAGCAGCCAAGAGAGGACAGCCTCTTTATCCGAGCAGTACTTC.

This clone was seen a few times. This chain joins TRBV4-3 and TRBJ1-2, with D tentatively TRBD1 (6 bases). CDR1 is LGHNA, CDR2 YSLEER, per germline. The CDR3 has 17 residues. V lost 0 bases and J lost 9, with 23 bases in between. CDR3 loop: CASSQEQGKSTTYRYTF. In nucleotides, the CDR3 is TGCGCCAGCAGCCAAGAACAGGGAAAGAGTACAACTTATCGCTACACCTTC.

The chain uses TRBV10-2 and TRBJ2-5; D is undetermined. Germline V CDR1 and CDR2: WSHSY, SAAADI. V was clipped by 5 bases and J by 3 bases, with 7 bases between them. The CDR3 spans 12 residues. CDR3 in amino acids: CASSLSKETQYF. The CDR3 bases are TGCGCCAGCAGTCTATCCAAAGAGACCCAGTACTTC.

The chain employs TRBV5-1 and TRBJ1-1, with D unresolved. CDR3 length: 14 residues. Germline V CDR1 and CDR2: SGHRS, YFSETQ. Deletions cut 3 bases from V and 1 base from J, with 10 bases between. CDR3 nucleotides: TGCGCCAGCAGCTCTCGGGGAGCGAACACTGAAGCTTTCTTT. Translation: CASSSRGANTEAFF.